This is a list of T cell receptor beta chains from one sample in a study of blood T cell repertoires in COVID-19. Assay used: immunoSEQ multiplex PCR; TCRdb lists only in-frame clones, some missing. The data contain under 150,000 clones, approximately 86% of them seen just once; the ten biggest clones take up about 2.3%. Sequencing was done on a sample of PBMCs or T cells enriched from blood (not recorded which). These receptors were collected from a woman aged 45-65 years who had recovered from COVID-19. The CDR3 runs from the conserved cysteine through the conserved F or W. A D gene is named only where the DNA matches it firmly. Size tells how often a clone was seen (once, few, many) or the class of an expanded clone, and some rows leave it out.

cdr3_aa: CAWSGRGGQWKLFF
cdr3_nt: TGTGCCTGGAGTGGCCGGGGGGGTCAGTGGAAACTGTTTTTT
clone_size: -
v_call: TRBV30
d_call: -
j_call: TRBJ1-4

cdr3_aa: CASSPWACYNEQFF
cdr3_nt: TGTGCCAGCAGCCCTTGGGCCTGCTACAATGAGCAGTTCTTC
clone_size: -
v_call: TRBV21-1
d_call: -
j_call: TRBJ2-1

cdr3_aa: CASSLVGGLAGETQYF
cdr3_nt: TGTGCCAGCAGCTTAGTTGGGGGACTAGCTGGTGAGACCCAGTACTTC
clone_size: once
v_call: TRBV7-2
d_call: TRBD2
j_call: TRBJ2-5

cdr3_aa: CASSQVGGNTGELFF
cdr3_nt: TGTGCCAGCAGCCAAGTCGGTGGGAACACCGGGGAGCTGTTTTTT
clone_size: -
v_call: TRBV3-1/TRBV3-2
d_call: -
j_call: TRBJ2-2

cdr3_aa: CASSLDGSQAPYEQYF
cdr3_nt: TGTGCCAGCAGCTTAGACGGGTCACAAGCGCCATACGAGCAGTACTTC
clone_size: -
v_call: TRBV11-2
d_call: -
j_call: TRBJ2-7

cdr3_aa: CASSQAAGGGGETQYF
cdr3_nt: TGTGCCAGCAGCCAAGCAGCGGGGGGAGGGGGAGAGACCCAGTACTTC
clone_size: -
v_call: TRBV3-1/TRBV3-2
d_call: TRBD2
j_call: TRBJ2-5

cdr3_aa: CASSLSRVPYEQYF
cdr3_nt: TGTGCCAGCAGCCTAAGCAGGGTACCCTACGAGCAGTACTTC
clone_size: -
v_call: TRBV7-9
d_call: -
j_call: TRBJ2-7

cdr3_aa: CASSPTGELFF
cdr3_nt: TGTGCCAGCAGCCCAACCGGGGAGCTGTTTTTT
clone_size: -
v_call: TRBV7-2
d_call: -
j_call: TRBJ2-2

cdr3_aa: CASSSALAGQNTEAFF
cdr3_nt: TGTGCCAGCAGCTCAGCCTTAGCAGGGCAGAACACTGAAGCTTTCTTT
clone_size: few
v_call: TRBV7-9
d_call: -
j_call: TRBJ1-1

cdr3_aa: CASSRKYRGTTNEKLFF
cdr3_nt: TGTGCCAGTAGTCGCAAATACAGGGGGACCACTAATGAAAAACTGTTTTTT
clone_size: -
v_call: TRBV19
d_call: TRBD1
j_call: TRBJ1-4

cdr3_aa: CASSQVGTGESYNEQFF
cdr3_nt: TGTGCCAGCAGCCAAGTAGGCACAGGGGAATCCTACAATGAGCAGTTCTTC
clone_size: -
v_call: TRBV3-1/TRBV3-2
d_call: TRBD1
j_call: TRBJ2-1

cdr3_aa: CASSPFQYQETQYF
cdr3_nt: TGTGCCAGCAGCCCCTTCCAGTACCAAGAGACCCAGTACTTC
clone_size: -
v_call: TRBV3-1/TRBV3-2
d_call: -
j_call: TRBJ2-5

cdr3_aa: CASSKAPFGGSSYNEQFF
cdr3_nt: TGTGCCAGCAGCAAAGCGCCTTTCGGGGGTTCCTCCTACAATGAGCAGTTCTTC
clone_size: -
v_call: TRBV21-1
d_call: -
j_call: TRBJ2-1

cdr3_aa: CASSSTGGSYEQYF
cdr3_nt: TGTGCCAGTAGTAGTACGGGGGGATCCTACGAGCAGTACTTC
clone_size: -
v_call: TRBV19
d_call: TRBD2
j_call: TRBJ2-7

cdr3_aa: CASRGDILETQYF
cdr3_nt: TGTGCCAGCAGGGGGGACATCTTGGAGACCCAGTACTTC
clone_size: -
v_call: TRBV9
d_call: -
j_call: TRBJ2-5

cdr3_aa: CASRELNTEAFF
cdr3_nt: TGCGCCAGCAGAGAGCTGAACACTGAAGCTTTCTTT
clone_size: once
v_call: TRBV5-1
d_call: -
j_call: TRBJ1-1

cdr3_aa: CASSPPRLAGVDTQYF
cdr3_nt: TGTGCCAGCTCACCACCGCGACTAGCGGGGGTAGATACGCAGTATTTT
clone_size: -
v_call: TRBV18
d_call: TRBD2
j_call: TRBJ2-3

cdr3_aa: CASSSTVGLAGLYEQYF
cdr3_nt: TGTGCCAGCAGCTCTACCGTGGGACTAGCGGGACTTTACGAGCAGTACTTC
clone_size: -
v_call: TRBV7-9
d_call: TRBD2
j_call: TRBJ2-7

cdr3_aa: CASSLGISGGTSSYEQYF
cdr3_nt: TGCGCCAGCAGCTTGGGTATTAGCGGGGGGACTTCTTCCTACGAGCAGTACTTC
clone_size: -
v_call: TRBV5-1
d_call: TRBD2
j_call: TRBJ2-7

cdr3_aa: CASSQSWPGTYEQYF
cdr3_nt: TGTGCCAGCAGCCAAAGTTGGCCAGGGACCTACGAGCAGTACTTC
clone_size: -
v_call: TRBV14
d_call: -
j_call: TRBJ2-7

cdr3_aa: CASSPTDRSLSRFF
cdr3_nt: TGTGCCAGTAGCCCAACCGACAGGTCGCTTAGTAGGTTCTTC
clone_size: -
v_call: TRBV19
d_call: -
j_call: TRBJ2-1

cdr3_aa: CASSPTTGGTEAFF
cdr3_nt: TGTGCCAGCTCACCGACGACAGGGGGCACTGAAGCTTTCTTT
clone_size: -
v_call: TRBV18
d_call: TRBD1
j_call: TRBJ1-1

cdr3_aa: CASSFVSGEQYF
cdr3_nt: TGTGCCAGCAGTTTTGTCAGCGGCGAGCAGTACTTC
clone_size: -
v_call: TRBV12-3/TRBV12-4
d_call: -
j_call: TRBJ2-7

cdr3_aa: CASSSRTGLSNQPQHF
cdr3_nt: TGTGCCAGCAGCTCGAGGACGGGGTTAAGCAATCAGCCCCAGCATTTT
clone_size: few
v_call: TRBV5-6
d_call: -
j_call: TRBJ1-5

cdr3_aa: CASSLNRGNEQFF
cdr3_nt: TGTGCCAGCAGCCTCAATCGCGGTAATGAGCAGTTCTTC
clone_size: -
v_call: TRBV3-1/TRBV3-2
d_call: -
j_call: TRBJ2-1

cdr3_aa: CASRGDTLNQPQHF
cdr3_nt: TGTGCCAGCAGGGGGGACACCCTCAATCAGCCCCAGCATTTT
clone_size: -
v_call: TRBV6-5
d_call: -
j_call: TRBJ1-5

cdr3_aa: CASRTQVAYGYTF
cdr3_nt: TGTGCCAGCAGAACCCAGGTGGCCTATGGCTACACCTTC
clone_size: -
v_call: TRBV6-5
d_call: -
j_call: TRBJ1-2

cdr3_aa: CASSLIQGSLPSNQPQHF
cdr3_nt: TGTGCCAGCAGCTTAATTCAGGGGAGTCTCCCTAGCAATCAGCCCCAGCATTTT
clone_size: -
v_call: TRBV7-9
d_call: -
j_call: TRBJ1-5

cdr3_aa: CASSWGQGVENTEAFF
cdr3_nt: TGTGCCAGCAGCTGGGGACAGGGGGTGGAGAACACTGAAGCTTTCTTT
clone_size: -
v_call: TRBV11-2
d_call: TRBD1
j_call: TRBJ1-1

cdr3_aa: CASSLTSAGGLTDTQYF
cdr3_nt: TGTGCCAGCAGCTTAACGTCAGCGGGGGGGCTAACAGATACGCAGTATTTT
clone_size: once
v_call: TRBV7-3
d_call: TRBD2
j_call: TRBJ2-3

cdr3_aa: CASSQDSGDGNTIYF
cdr3_nt: TGTGCCAGCAGCCAAGATTCGGGGGACGGAAACACCATATATTTT
clone_size: -
v_call: TRBV4-2
d_call: -
j_call: TRBJ1-3

cdr3_aa: CASSQGGYSTEAFF
cdr3_nt: TGCGCCAGCAGCCAAGGTGGTTACAGCACTGAAGCTTTCTTT
clone_size: -
v_call: TRBV4-1
d_call: -
j_call: TRBJ1-1

cdr3_aa: CASSMSSAGAHNQPQHF
cdr3_nt: TGTGCCAGTAGTATGTCTTCCGCGGGGGCACATAATCAGCCCCAGCATTTT
clone_size: few
v_call: TRBV19
d_call: -
j_call: TRBJ1-5

cdr3_aa: CASSTNRRDRGGISNQPQHF
cdr3_nt: TGTGCCAGCAGTACTAACCGCCGGGACAGGGGAGGAATAAGCAATCAGCCCCAGCATTTT
clone_size: -
v_call: TRBV28
d_call: TRBD1
j_call: TRBJ1-5

cdr3_aa: CAIRGQGKYTF
cdr3_nt: TGTGCCATCAGAGGACAGGGGAAATACACCTTC
clone_size: -
v_call: TRBV10-3
d_call: TRBD1
j_call: TRBJ1-2

cdr3_aa: CASSNGVANTGELFF
cdr3_nt: TGTGCCAGCAGCAACGGGGTTGCTAACACCGGGGAGCTGTTTTTT
clone_size: -
v_call: TRBV21-1
d_call: -
j_call: TRBJ2-2

cdr3_aa: CASSYIGQGTYEQYF
cdr3_nt: TGTGCCAGCAGTTACATAGGACAGGGGACCTACGAGCAGTACTTC
clone_size: -
v_call: TRBV6-2/TRBV6-3
d_call: TRBD1
j_call: TRBJ2-7

cdr3_aa: CASSQEAESGGTNTGELFF
cdr3_nt: TGTGCCAGCAGCCAAGAAGCGGAGAGCGGGGGGACGAACACCGGGGAGCTGTTTTTT
clone_size: -
v_call: TRBV4-2
d_call: TRBD2
j_call: TRBJ2-2

cdr3_aa: CASSYTKAEQETQYF
cdr3_nt: TGTGCCAGCAGTTACACGAAGGCGGAGCAAGAGACCCAGTACTTC
clone_size: -
v_call: TRBV6-5
d_call: -
j_call: TRBJ2-5

cdr3_aa: CASRPGTGENTEAFF
cdr3_nt: TGTGCCAGCAGGCCCGGGACAGGGGAGAACACTGAAGCTTTCTTT
clone_size: -
v_call: TRBV6-5
d_call: TRBD1
j_call: TRBJ1-1

cdr3_aa: CAISLYGTAYEQYF
cdr3_nt: TGTGCCATCAGCCTATACGGGACAGCCTACGAGCAGTACTTC
clone_size: -
v_call: TRBV10-3
d_call: TRBD1
j_call: TRBJ2-7

cdr3_aa: CASSYFGEGLLEQYF
cdr3_nt: TGTGCCAGCAGTTACTTTGGCGAGGGACTCCTCGAGCAGTACTTC
clone_size: -
v_call: TRBV6-2/TRBV6-3
d_call: -
j_call: TRBJ2-7

cdr3_aa: CASSQLWTENSPLHF
cdr3_nt: TGTGCCAGCAGCCAATTATGGACAGAGAATTCACCCCTCCACTTT
clone_size: -
v_call: TRBV16
d_call: -
j_call: TRBJ1-6

cdr3_aa: CASSLAQSTDEQFF
cdr3_nt: TGTGCCAGCAGCCTTGCACAGAGTACCGATGAGCAGTTCTTC
clone_size: once
v_call: TRBV7-9
d_call: -
j_call: TRBJ2-1

cdr3_aa: CASRYANEKLFF
cdr3_nt: TGTGCCAGTAGATATGCTAATGAAAAACTGTTTTTT
clone_size: -
v_call: TRBV19
d_call: -
j_call: TRBJ1-4

cdr3_aa: CASSSGGPAAFF
cdr3_nt: TGTGCCAGCAGCTCAGGGGGCCCGGCAGCTTTCTTT
clone_size: -
v_call: TRBV11-2
d_call: TRBD1
j_call: TRBJ1-1

cdr3_aa: CASSWGQGTEAFF
cdr3_nt: TGTGCCAGCAGCTGGGGACAGGGCACTGAAGCTTTCTTT
clone_size: -
v_call: TRBV9
d_call: TRBD1
j_call: TRBJ1-1

cdr3_aa: CASSPSPGRVYEQYF
cdr3_nt: TGTGCCAGCAGCCCAAGCCCAGGGAGGGTTTACGAGCAGTACTTC
clone_size: -
v_call: TRBV7-6
d_call: TRBD2
j_call: TRBJ2-7

cdr3_aa: CASSAHVREGLGKLFF
cdr3_nt: TGTGCCAGCAGTGCTCATGTCAGGGAGGGTCTAGGAAAACTGTTTTTT
clone_size: -
v_call: TRBV6-1
d_call: -
j_call: TRBJ1-4

cdr3_aa: CASPNYEQYF
cdr3_nt: TGTGCCAGTCCTAACTACGAGCAGTACTTC
clone_size: -
v_call: TRBV19
d_call: -
j_call: TRBJ2-7

cdr3_aa: CASSSQGMRSEAFF
cdr3_nt: TGTGCCAGTAGTTCACAGGGGATGAGGTCGGAAGCTTTCTTT
clone_size: -
v_call: TRBV19
d_call: TRBD1
j_call: TRBJ1-1

cdr3_aa: CASSDGASPLHF
cdr3_nt: TGTGCCAGCAGTGACGGGGCTTCACCCCTCCACTTT
clone_size: few
v_call: TRBV6-4
d_call: -
j_call: TRBJ1-6